Below are 14 T cell receptor beta chains sequenced from a single sample in a study of tumor-infiltrating lymphocytes in oesophageal squamous cell carcinoma. TCRdb processed the PCR reads anew with MiXCR; each CDR3 protein has one entry. Seen here are some 22,000 distinct CDR3 sequences, about 35% observed once, and the top ten hold about 12%. The sample taken for sequencing was esophageal tumor tissue. The receptors derive from a male donor with esophageal squamous cell carcinoma.

V and J are TRBV28 and TRBJ2-3; the D is unclear. Looked up from germline, CDR1 is MDHEN and CDR2 is SYDVKM. V gave up 3 bases and J gave up 1 base, with 8 bases separating them. The length of the CDR3 is 14 residues. The CDR3 DNA sequence: TGTGCCAGCAGTTTTGTTGCAGGCACAGATACGCAGTATTTT. Encoded protein: CASSFVAGTDTQYF.

This clonotype was counted at least ten times. The V and J genes are TRBV6-1 and TRBJ1-2; no firm D call. Looked up from germline, CDR1 is MNHNS and CDR2 is SASEGT. Trimming stripped 9 bases from V and 0 bases from J, with 8 bases between. The length of the CDR3 is 12 residues. The CDR3 DNA sequence: TGTGCCAGTTGGAGCACTAACTATGGCTACACCTTC. The encoded protein is CASWSTNYGYTF.

In its sample, this clonotype was seen many times. The chain employs TRBV6-6 and TRBJ2-5; D is undetermined. In germline, CDR1 is MNHNY, CDR2 SVGAGI (reference sequence). Between the trimmed V and J ends, which lost 7 bases and 1 base, there was a span of 7 bases. The CDR3 extends over 12 amino acids. The CDR3 DNA follows: TGTGCCAGCACCCGACCCCAAGAGACCCAGTACTTC. It codes for CASTRPQETQYF.

This clonotype was counted many times. The chain combines TRBV28 with TRBJ1-1, with unresolved D. This CDR3 is 14 amino acids long. The germline gives CDR1 MDHEN, CDR2 SYDVKM. Deletions cut 5 bases from V and 2 bases from J, with 12 bases between. The CDR3 loop is CASSQHNLNTEAFF. In nucleotides, the CDR3 is TGTGCCAGCAGTCAACACAACCTAAACACTGAAGCTTTCTTT.

At least ten counts were recorded for this clonotype. The chain combines TRBV5-1 with TRBJ2-5, with TRBD1 matching over 10 bases. V dropped 4 bases and J dropped 4; count of bases not matched to a gene: 4. The CDR3 runs to 14 residues. Germline V gives CDR1 SGHRS, CDR2 YFSETQ. CDR3 protein: CASSPGQGIETQYF. In DNA, the CDR3 is TGCGCCAGCAGCCCGGGACAGGGGATAGAGACCCAGTACTTC. The complete variable domain, with remaining parts taken from reference TRBV5-1 and TRBJ2-5, reads KAGVTQTPRYLIKTRGQQVTLSCSPISGHRSVSWYQQTPGQGLQFLFEYFSETQRNKGNFPGRFSGRQFSNSRSEMNVSTLELGDSALYLCASSPGQGIETQYFGPGTRLLVL.

In its sample, this clonotype ranks as medium-sized. The chain joins TRBV6-1 to TRBJ1-5; D gene uncertain. V shed 4 bases and J shed 2 bases, with 6 bases lying between them. The CDR3 is 13 amino acids. Germline CDR1 is MNHNS and CDR2 is SASEGT. CDR3 sequence: CASSAERNQPQHF. The DNA of the CDR3 is TGTGCCAGCAGTGCAGAACGCAATCAGCCCCAGCATTTT.

This clonotype has a count of ten or more. The chain links TRBV24-1 to TRBJ1-2, with 8 bases matching TRBD1. The trim removed 5 bases at V and 4 bases at J, leaving 8 bases unmatched. The germline CDR1 and CDR2 sequences are KGHDR and SFDVKD. CDR3 length: 15 amino acids. Here the CDR3 reads CATSAGGQGAYGYTF. CDR3 DNA: TGTGCCACCAGTGCCGGAGGACAGGGAGCCTATGGCTACACCTTC.

This clonotype was observed a handful of times. The CDR3 here is CASSRRGETQYF. Written as DNA, the CDR3 is TGTGCCAGCAGCCGTAGGGGGGAGACCCAGTACTTC. The V and J genes are TRBV7-2 and TRBJ2-5, with D perhaps TRBD1 (6 bases). CDR1 is SGHTA and CDR2 is FQGNSA in the germline V gene. V was trimmed by 5 bases and J by 5 bases, leaving 9 bases between them. The CDR3 has 12 amino acids.

This clonotype counts as medium-sized. The V gene is TRBV19, the J gene TRBJ1-5; 10 bases agree with TRBD1. The junction had 0 bases not matched to a gene; V was cut back by 5 bases and J by 2 bases. The CDR3 has 14 amino acids. Germline V gives CDR1 LNHDA, CDR2 SQIVND (reference sequence). The CDR3 region is CASSGTGGNQPQHF. CDR3 nucleotide sequence: TGTGCCAGTAGTGGGACAGGGGGCAATCAGCCCCAGCATTTT.

This clonotype was recorded at least ten times. The chain links TRBV7-6 to TRBJ2-5; the D is unclear. This CDR3 spans 13 amino acids. V lost 1 base to trimming and J lost 5 bases, with 8 bases between them. Germline V gene sequence: CDR1 SGHVS, CDR2 FNYEAQ. CDR3 loop: CASSLVSWETQYF. The CDR3 DNA sequence: TGTGCCAGCAGCTTAGTAAGCTGGGAGACCCAGTACTTC.

Within the sample, this clonotype is medium-sized (0.01 to 0.1%). Here the CDR3 DNA reads TGTGCCAGCAGCTTAGTCTCTCTTGAGCAGTTCTTC. It is translated as CASSLVSLEQFF. The J gene is TRBJ2-1, the V gene TRBV7-2, with unresolved D. CDR1 is SGHTA and CDR2 is FQGNSA in the germline V gene. CDR3 length: 12 amino acids. V was trimmed by 1 base and J by 9 bases, leaving 7 bases between them.

The chain employs TRBV6-9 and TRBJ1-6; D perhaps matches TRBD1 (6 bases). With 2 bases removed from V and 0 bases from J, the gap between germline ends came to 23 bases. Germline V gene sequence: CDR1 MNHGY, CDR2 SVAAGI. This CDR3 has 21 amino acids. CDR3 region: CASSYHTGHPLAGSYNSPLHF. The CDR3 DNA sequence: TGTGCCAGCAGTTATCATACGGGACACCCCTTGGCAGGCTCCTATAATTCACCCCTCCACTTT.

Many counts were recorded for this clonotype. The V call is TRBV18, the J call TRBJ2-7; TRBD1 matches at 7 bases. V gave up 5 bases and J gave up 3 bases; unmatched junction bases: 4. Germline V gene sequence: CDR1 KGHSH, CDR2 LQKENI. This CDR3 region has 13 residues. The CDR3: CASSLRQGYEQYF. CDR3 in DNA: TGTGCCAGCTCATTACGACAGGGCTACGAGCAGTACTTC.

This clonotype was seen repeatedly, ten times or more. The V and J genes are TRBV6-1 and TRBJ2-7; 7 bases fit TRBD1. The CDR3 length is 14 residues. Germline V CDR1 and CDR2: MNHNS, SASEGT. The ends lost 6 bases at V and 7 bases at J; junction bases unmatched: 12. The CDR3 DNA reads TGTGCCAGCAGCTCCCGGGACAGTGATGGAGAGCAGTACTTC. This encodes CASSSRDSDGEQYF.